Below are 21 T cell receptor beta chains sequenced from a single sample in a study of PD-L1 blockade in urothelial cancer. The sample's time point: peripheral blood 6 weeks after treatment start. Clones were read by immunoSEQ multiplex PCR, and TCRdb kept only the in-frame ones, dropping some. The sample consists of around 53,000 clones, over 75% of them appearing once. The material was PBMCs, obtained around atezolizumab (anti-PD-L1) treatment. Source of these receptors: a man aged 50-60 years with urothelial cancer.

CDR3 DNA: TGTGCCAGCGGTAGGGGTTACGAGCAGTACTTC. This sequence encodes CASGRGYEQYF. The chain uses TRBV27 and TRBJ2-7; weak D call: TRBD1 (5 bases). V was cut by 8 bases and J by 4 bases, with 9 bases left in between. The CDR3 consists of 11 residues. Germline CDR1 and CDR2: MNHEY and SMNVEV (reference sequence).

The table lists this clone with a count of one. The CDR3, as DNA: TGTGCCTGGAATACGGGACAGGGGGCGTACTATGGCTACACCTTC. Residues: CAWNTGQGAYYGYTF. The chain employs TRBV30 and TRBJ1-2, with 12 bases matching TRBD1. The length of the CDR3 is 15 residues. Germline V lookup: CDR1 GTSNPN, CDR2 SVGIG (reference sequence). With V trimmed by 4 bases and J by 3 bases, 6 bases remained unmatched.

This clone appeared once. Here the CDR3 DNA reads TGTGCCAGCAGCTTAAAAGTAAGGAGCGGGGGGGCCAAAGATACGCAGTATTTT. Translated, it gives CASSLKVRSGGAKDTQYF. V usage is TRBV11-2 and J usage is TRBJ2-3; the match to TRBD2 covers 10 bases. The germline V gene encodes CDR1 SGHAT and CDR2 FQNNGV. The CDR3 extends over 18 amino acids. J gave up 5 bases and V 2 bases, and 13 bases lay outside the gene matches.

This sequence joins TRBV18 and TRBJ2-7; 9 bases line up with TRBD1. The CDR3 extends over 15 amino acids. CDR1 KGHSH and CDR2 LQKENI come from the germline V gene. V shed 4 bases and J 4 bases; nucleotides not matched to a gene: 8. The CDR3 here is CASSLTGTGIYEQYF. The CDR3 nucleotides are TGTGCCAGCTCACTAACCGGGACAGGGATTTACGAGCAGTACTTC. The complete variable domain, with remaining parts taken from reference TRBV18 and TRBJ2-7, reads NAGVMQNPRHLVRRRGQEARLRCSPMKGHSHVYWYRQLPEEGLKFMVYLQKENIIDESGMPKERFSAEFPKEGPSILRIQQVVRGDSAAYFCASSLTGTGIYEQYFGPGTRLTVT.

The chain carries TRBV9 and TRBJ1-6; TRBD1 matches 7 bases. After removal of 0 bases from V and 7 bases from J, the junction contained 7 bases not matched to a gene. CDR3 size: 16 residues. The germline CDR1 and CDR2 sequences are SGDLS and YYNGEE. The CDR3 loop reads CASSVGSGTVNSPLHF. CDR3 coding DNA: TGTGCCAGCAGCGTAGGATCTGGGACAGTGAATTCACCCCTCCACTTT.

In this sample, this clone turned up once. This sequence joins TRBV4-1 and TRBJ2-1, with D possibly matching TRBD1 (5 bases). V lost 0 bases, J lost 6 bases, and 15 bases lay in between. The CDR3 has 16 residues. The germline V gene has CDR1 MGHRA and CDR2 YSYEKL. The CDR3 is CASSQDRWQGGNEQFF. The CDR3 DNA reads as TGCGCCAGCAGCCAAGATCGCTGGCAGGGTGGCAATGAGCAGTTCTTC.

J is TRBJ2-2 and V is TRBV30; D is perhaps TRBD1 (6 bases). V was clipped by 3 bases and J by 5 bases, with 16 bases between them. Germline lookup yields CDR1 GTSNPN and CDR2 SVGIG (reference sequence). The CDR3 spans 15 residues. CDR3 DNA: TGTGCCTGGAGGCTCGCAGGGGTCGATACCGGGGAGCTGTTTTTT. As protein: CAWRLAGVDTGELFF.

V usage is TRBV5-1 and J usage is TRBJ2-3, with TRBD2 matching 8 bases. CDR1 is SGHRS and CDR2 is YFSETQ in the germline V gene. Trimming took 4 bases from V and 0 from J; bases not matched to a gene: 4. The CDR3 sequence is 15 residues long. The CDR3 spells CASSPGGGSTDTQYF. The CDR3 bases are TGCGCCAGCAGCCCCGGGGGGGGGAGCACAGATACGCAGTATTTT.

The chain has TRBV11-2 and TRBJ2-2; D unresolved. The germline V gene has CDR1 SGHAT and CDR2 FQNNGV. The ends were cut back, 4 bases at V and 1 base at J, with 7 bases in the middle. CDR3 size: 14 residues. This CDR3 is CASSSTRNTGELFF. The CDR3 DNA sequence: TGTGCCAGCAGCTCCACAAGGAACACCGGGGAGCTGTTTTTT.

The rearrangement uses TRBV11-3 and TRBJ2-1; tentatively, D is TRBD2 (6 bases). The CDR3 is 16 residues long. Germline values: CDR1 SGHNT, CDR2 YENEEA. V was shortened by 5 bases and J by 4 bases, with 18 bases between the two germline ends. CDR3 region: CASSQTIRGKYNEQFF. CDR3 DNA: TGTGCCAGCAGCCAAACGATCCGGGGGAAATACAATGAGCAGTTCTTC.

V is TRBV28 and J is TRBJ2-7; D gene uncertain. Germline V gives CDR1 MDHEN, CDR2 SYDVKM. The V end was cut by 4 bases, the J end by 4 bases, with 5 bases between. The CDR3 extends over 11 amino acids. Here the CDR3 reads CASSSLYEQYF. Here the CDR3 DNA reads TGTGCCAGCAGTTCCCTTTACGAGCAGTACTTC.

This clone was recorded once. The genes are TRBV7-6 and TRBJ2-5; D may be TRBD1 (5 bases). The germline gives CDR1 SGHVS, CDR2 FNYEAQ. The V and J ends lost 5 bases and 1 base respectively, with 14 bases between them. CDR3 length equals 15 residues. The chain's CDR3 is CASSHMRTSQETQYF. DNA of the CDR3: TGTGCCAGCAGCCACATGAGGACAAGCCAAGAGACCCAGTACTTC.

This clone has more than one count but fewer than ten. The chain combines TRBV14 with TRBJ2-3; possibly TRBD2 for D (6 bases). Trimming stripped 6 bases from V and 4 bases from J, with 17 bases between. Germline CDR1 reads SGHDN; CDR2 reads FVKESK. The CDR3 is 15 residues long. The CDR3 DNA reads TGTGCCAGCAGTCCGGTGGGACTGCCCCCAGATACGCAGTATTTT. Its translation is CASSPVGLPPDTQYF.

The CDR3 reads CASTPGTGVDTQYF. CDR3 DNA sequence: TGCGCCAGCACCCCCGGGACAGGGGTAGATACGCAGTATTTT. V usage is TRBV4-3 and J usage is TRBJ2-3; 10 bases match TRBD1. J lost 5 bases, V lost 7 bases, and 6 bases had no gene match. Germline values: CDR1 LGHNA, CDR2 YSLEER. The CDR3 consists of 14 residues.

This sequence joins TRBV10-1 and TRBJ2-2; 14 nucleotides align to TRBD2. This CDR3 contains 19 residues. CDR1 is WNHNN, CDR2 SYGVQD, per germline (reference sequence). Trimming cost V 4 bases and J 4 bases; bases outside gene matches: 11. The CDR3 DNA follows: TGCGCCAGCAGTGGGGTCCCGGGACTAGCGGGAGCGGGCACCGGGGAGCTGTTTTTT. It specifies CASSGVPGLAGAGTGELFF.

The chain joins TRBV19 to TRBJ2-5; 11 bases fit TRBD2. This CDR3 is built from 16 residues. With 6 bases clipped from V and 5 bases from J, the junction kept 11 bases outside the gene matches. The germline V gene has CDR1 LNHDA and CDR2 SQIVND (reference sequence). The CDR3: CASSDQLAGEPETQYF. The CDR3 DNA reads TGTGCCAGTAGCGACCAACTAGCGGGAGAACCGGAGACCCAGTACTTC.

Regarding this clone: A junction boundary mismatches the germline segment, possibly from a read error. V usage is TRBV7-7 and J usage is TRBJ2-1; D perhaps matches TRBD1 (6 bases). Germline assignment: CDR1 SSHAT and CDR2 FNYEAQ (reference sequence). CDR3 length: 14 amino acids. The CDR3 spells CASSQDSLTDEQFF. Here the CDR3 DNA reads TGTGCTAGCAGCCAGGACAGCCTTACCGATGAGCAGTTCTTC.

The CDR3 DNA is TGCGCCAGCAGTGAGACACCTTTGGATGGCTACACCTTC. Residues: CASSETPLDGYTF. The chain recombines TRBV10-2 with TRBJ1-2; no reliable D call. Trimming pared 2 bases from V and 6 bases from J, leaving 10 bases between. The CDR3 runs to 13 residues. CDR1 and CDR2 (germline): WSHSY, SAAADI.

This clone has a single count. This rearrangement joins TRBV7-8 to TRBJ2-7; 9 nucleotides align to TRBD1. The trim removed 5 bases at V and 6 bases at J, leaving 5 bases unmatched. The germline CDR1 and CDR2 sequences are SGHVS and FQNEAQ. The CDR3 is made up of 13 amino acids. CDR3 sequence (DNA): TGTGCCAGCAGCCAGGACAGGGGAGGCGAGCAGTACTTC. Its protein is CASSQDRGGEQYF.

This sequence joins TRBV5-6 and TRBJ1-4, with TRBD1 as a possible D gene (6 bases). Per the germline V gene, CDR1 is SGHDT and CDR2 is YYEEEE. V lost 4 bases and J lost 7, with 14 bases in between. The CDR3 runs to 14 residues. The CDR3 nucleotides are TGTGCCAGCAGCCCCGGGACACTTACTGAAAAACTGTTTTTT. As protein: CASSPGTLTEKLFF.

The chain links TRBV18 to TRBJ1-5; the D is unclear. The CDR3 runs 14 residues. V lost 3 bases and J 0 bases, leaving 6 bases between the germline ends. CDR1 and CDR2 (germline): KGHSH, LQKENI. This CDR3 reads CASSPTLSNQPQHF. In nucleotides, the CDR3 is TGTGCCAGCTCACCGACACTTAGCAATCAGCCCCAGCATTTT.